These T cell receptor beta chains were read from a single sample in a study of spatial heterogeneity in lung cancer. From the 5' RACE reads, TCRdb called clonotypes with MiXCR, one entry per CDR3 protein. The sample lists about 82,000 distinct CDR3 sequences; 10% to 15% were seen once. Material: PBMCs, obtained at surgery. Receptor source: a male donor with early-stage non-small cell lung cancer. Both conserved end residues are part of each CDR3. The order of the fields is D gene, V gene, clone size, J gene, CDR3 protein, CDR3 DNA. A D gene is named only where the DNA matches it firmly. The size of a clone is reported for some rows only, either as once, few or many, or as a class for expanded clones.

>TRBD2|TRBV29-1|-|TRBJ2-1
CSVEDPAGGQNEQFF
TGCAGCGTTGAAGATCCGGCGGGGGGGCAAAATGAGCAGTTCTTC
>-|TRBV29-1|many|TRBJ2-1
CSVEETTHNEQFF
TGCAGCGTTGAGGAGACAACCCACAATGAGCAGTTCTTC
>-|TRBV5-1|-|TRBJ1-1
CASSSGHTEAFF
TGCGCCAGCAGCTCCGGACACACTGAAGCTTTCTTT
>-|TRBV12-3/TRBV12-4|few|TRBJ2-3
CASSRRAPEADTQYF
TGTGCCAGCAGTCGCCGGGCCCCTGAGGCAGATACGCAGTATTTT
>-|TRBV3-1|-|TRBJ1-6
CASSQDVDKRALHF
TGTGCCAGCAGCCAAGATGTCGATAAAAGAGCCCTCCACTTT
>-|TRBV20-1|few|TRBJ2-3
CSATNPGPSSTDTQYF
TGCAGTGCTACGAACCCGGGACCATCTAGCACAGATACGCAGTATTTT
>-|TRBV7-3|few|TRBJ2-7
CASSLHPGGPYEQYF
TGTGCCAGCAGCCTCCATCCCGGCGGCCCCTACGAGCAGTACTTC
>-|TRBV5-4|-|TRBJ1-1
CASSDGPNTEAFF
TGTGCCAGCAGCGACGGACCGAACACTGAAGCTTTCTTT
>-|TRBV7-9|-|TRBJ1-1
CASSRATANTEAFF
TGTGCCAGCAGCCGAGCGACAGCGAACACTGAAGCTTTCTTT
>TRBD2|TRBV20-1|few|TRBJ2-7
CSAIPLAGRDYEQYF
TGCAGTGCTATCCCCCTAGCGGGCAGAGACTACGAGCAGTACTTC
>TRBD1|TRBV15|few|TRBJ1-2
CATEKGQGSNYGYTF
TGTGCCACCGAAAAGGGACAGGGGTCTAACTATGGCTACACCTTC
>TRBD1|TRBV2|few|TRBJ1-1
CASSPTGGEYTEAFF
TGTGCCAGCAGTCCTACAGGGGGAGAGTACACTGAAGCTTTCTTT
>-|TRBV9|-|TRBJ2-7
CASSRRDNYEQYF
TGTGCCAGCAGTCGCCGGGACAACTACGAGCAGTACTTC
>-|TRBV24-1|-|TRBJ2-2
CASGPGSTGELFF
TGTGCCTCCGGACCCGGGTCCACCGGGGAGCTGTTTTTT
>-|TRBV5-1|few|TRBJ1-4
CASSLGPSNEKLFF
TGCGCCAGCAGCTTGGGACCGAGTAATGAAAAACTGTTTTTT
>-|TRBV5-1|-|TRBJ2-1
CASSAAGQMYNEQFF
TGCGCCAGCAGCGCGGCTGGACAAATGTACAATGAGCAGTTCTTC
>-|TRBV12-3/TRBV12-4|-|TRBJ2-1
CASSLRDEQFF
TGTGCCAGCAGTTTAAGAGATGAGCAGTTCTTC
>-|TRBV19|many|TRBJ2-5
CASRPGTTQETQYF
TGTGCCAGTCGCCCCGGGACAACCCAAGAGACCCAGTACTTC
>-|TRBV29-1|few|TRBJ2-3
CSVQTGLTDTQYF
TGCAGCGTTCAAACAGGGCTCACAGATACGCAGTATTTT
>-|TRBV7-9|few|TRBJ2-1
CASSRLGNEQFF
TGTGCCAGCAGCCGACTAGGCAATGAGCAGTTCTTC
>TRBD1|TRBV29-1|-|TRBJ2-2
CSVPGQGSTGELFF
TGCAGCGTTCCGGGACAGGGTTCAACCGGGGAGCTGTTTTTT
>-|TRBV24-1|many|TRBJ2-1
CATSDFPSREQFF
TGTGCCACCAGTGATTTCCCCTCGCGGGAGCAGTTCTTC